This T cell receptor (beta chain) is drawn from a study of cytomegalovirus exposure and HLA in healthy donors. As for the study in general: The 90 to 150 validation repertoires and the approximately 700 first-cohort repertoires shared a platform, a later analysis reported.

Study-level results: Most observed TCR sequences were rare, whereas some public TCRs were detected in many donors. In vitro confirmation showed a few CMV-associated chains to be CMV antigen specific.

Repertoires were generated with immunoSEQ multiplex PCR, while TCRdb's copy carries only in-frame clones and drops some. The sample records about 180,000 clones, around 86% being singletons. To note about this clone: Its cognate antigen is unknown.

CDR3 length equals 15 residues. Germline CDR1 reads MDHEN; CDR2 reads SYDVKM. J was trimmed by 3 bases and V by 5 bases; bases with no gene match: 5. The TCR comes from a man younger than 35 in good health and CMV-seropositive. The chain has TRBV28 and TRBJ1-4; 8 bases are shared with TRBD1. The specimen was PBMCs. CDR3 amino acids: CASSPSTGANEKLFF. In nucleotides, the CDR3 is TGTGCCAGCAGTCCCTCGACAGGGGCTAATGAAAAACTGTTTTTT.